The present T cell receptor beta chain was sequenced within a study of cytomegalovirus exposure and HLA in healthy donors. Method: immunoSEQ multiplex PCR; TCRdb's copy keeps in-frame clones and lacks some. This sample has some 250,000 clones, with about nine tenths found just once. The junction had 12 bases not matched to a gene; V was cut back by 5 bases and J by 3 bases. This CDR3 is 16 amino acids long. Germline loops: CDR1 SEHNR, CDR2 FQNEAQ (reference sequence). The receptor was derived from a woman aged 25-40 years in good health and CMV-seronegative. Sequencing was done on a sample of PBMCs. The chain employs TRBV7-9 and TRBJ2-7; 8 bases are shared with TRBD1. The CDR3 sequence: CASSPLIGTGNYEQYF. DNA of the CDR3: TGTGCCAGCAGCCCCCTCATTGGGACAGGTAACTACGAGCAGTACTTC.